This is a list of T cell receptor beta chains from one sample in a study of technical replicates of blood from several donors. The data were produced by immunoSEQ multiplex PCR, yet TCRdb's version contains in-frame clones alone and is incomplete. There are approximately 80,000 clones in the sample; 91% occur only once, and 0.25% lies in the top ten. What was sequenced was T cells isolated from PBMCs. The receptors were gathered from a human donor in good health. Both conserved end residues are part of each CDR3. A D gene is named only where the DNA matches it firmly.

cdr3_aa	d_call	v_call	j_call
CASRAGADTQYF	TRBD2	TRBV28	TRBJ2-3
CSVAAGGSIGRMNTEAFF	-	TRBV29-1	TRBJ1-1
CASSMSGHVYNEQFF	-	TRBV19	TRBJ2-1
CASSREGGWYEQYF	TRBD1	TRBV7-9	TRBJ2-7
CATRSPDRGETQYF	TRBD1	TRBV7-9	TRBJ2-5
CASSPGTGDSYEQYF	TRBD1	TRBV19	TRBJ2-7
CASSLDGQPEETQYF	-	TRBV5-1	TRBJ2-5
CASRTEGLTNEKLFF	-	TRBV6-1	TRBJ1-4
CASSSTGGIDYGYTF	TRBD1	TRBV5-4	TRBJ1-2
CASSQEGSLSSTDTQYF	-	TRBV4-1	TRBJ2-3
CASSYLQGAGETQYF	TRBD1	TRBV5-1	TRBJ2-5
CASSQSGLATCSYEQYF	TRBD2	TRBV23-1	TRBJ2-7
CASSLTGLALSSYNEQFF	TRBD2	TRBV7-6	TRBJ2-1
CASSLALWGNTGELFF	-	TRBV7-8	TRBJ2-2
CASSHWDSPNYGYTF	TRBD1	TRBV4-1	TRBJ1-2
CASSSATGAYGYTF	TRBD1	TRBV19	TRBJ1-2
CASSITSSYEQYF	-	TRBV19	TRBJ2-7
CASSPTFRDRGRRQAKNIQYF	TRBD1	TRBV7-6	TRBJ2-4
CASSLPGYGYTF	-	TRBV11-3	TRBJ1-2
CAIRASGTGGYQPQHF	TRBD1	TRBV10-3	TRBJ1-5
CASSLRGGRETQYF	TRBD2	TRBV6-1	TRBJ2-5
CASSFGGNSYNEQFF	-	TRBV11-3	TRBJ2-1
CASSHGLQLPPYEQYF	-	TRBV7-2	TRBJ2-7
CASSPGGYSPLHF	-	TRBV5-1	TRBJ1-6
CASSLDLGELFF	-	TRBV5-1	TRBJ2-2
CSVGESSYEQYF	-	TRBV29-1	TRBJ2-7
CASSQVGAEFNYGYTF	-	TRBV4-1	TRBJ1-2
CASKLWVRLAGGVEQFF	TRBD2	TRBV7-3	TRBJ2-1
CASSLEPPGLLYEQYF	-	TRBV28	TRBJ2-7
CASSLDPAGGVEQYF	TRBD2	TRBV11-3	TRBJ2-7
CATNNGGSNQPQHF	-	TRBV9	TRBJ1-5
CASSFGGGGWSTEAFF	-	TRBV28	TRBJ1-1
CASKPSVQETQYF	-	TRBV2	TRBJ2-5
CASGLIRANTGELFF	-	TRBV12-5	TRBJ2-2
CASSFISVAYEQYF	-	TRBV5-6	TRBJ2-7
CASSPRTGDAPYWEQFF	TRBD1	TRBV5-1	TRBJ2-1
CASRISPPETPTYEQFF	-	TRBV7-9	TRBJ2-1
CASSLGGYSNQPQHF	-	TRBV7-2	TRBJ1-5
CAWSVLTSGDSYEQYF	TRBD2	TRBV30	TRBJ2-7
CASSLLDRYTEAFF	TRBD1	TRBV19	TRBJ1-1
CASSSTREAYGYTF	-	TRBV7-9	TRBJ1-2
CASSPGQADYYGYTF	TRBD1	TRBV5-6	TRBJ1-2
CASSLASTSNFFSGNTIYF	-	TRBV5-8	TRBJ1-3
CASSPQDERRTDTQYF	-	TRBV5-6	TRBJ2-3
CSARGVLNTDTQYF	-	TRBV29-1	TRBJ2-3
CASSLLGTSTDEQFF	TRBD2	TRBV5-1	TRBJ2-1
CASSVPPQETQYF	-	TRBV9	TRBJ2-5
CASSDSIKSGGYNEQFF	TRBD2	TRBV6-4	TRBJ2-1
CASSLYPPLGLGQETQYF	TRBD2	TRBV27	TRBJ2-5
CASRDTAGYNEQFF	-	TRBV19	TRBJ2-1
CASSLAGGNTEAFF	-	TRBV27	TRBJ1-1
CASSLDLHIQYF	-	TRBV11-2	TRBJ2-4
CASSQDSSQETQYF	-	TRBV4-1	TRBJ2-5